What follows is one T cell receptor beta chain and its context. This sample is drawn from a study of blood T cell repertoires in COVID-19. For the study at large: Sample material is recorded as cDNA or gDNA derived from T cells, B-cell-depleted T cells, or PBMCs.

Per the original data handling: How many nucleated cells were present was estimated from reference gene primer amplification. Here immunoSEQ multiplex PCR was the method, and the copy in TCRdb shows in-frame clones only, minus some. That table supplies the V and J calls and clone size; D and trimming were determined from the DNA. The profile shows 150,000 to 200,000 clones, 86% of them singletons. This CDR3 is built from 14 residues. V was shortened by 4 bases and J by 0 bases, with 8 bases between the two germline ends. The germline CDR1 and CDR2 sequences are SGDLS and YYNGEE. The sequence was obtained from a man over 45 with active or convalescent COVID-19. The sample was peripheral blood. This chain joins TRBV9 and TRBJ1-3; no clear D. The chain's CDR3 is CASSPGTSGNTIYF. The DNA of the CDR3 is TGTGCCAGCAGCCCAGGAACCTCTGGAAACACCATATATTTT.